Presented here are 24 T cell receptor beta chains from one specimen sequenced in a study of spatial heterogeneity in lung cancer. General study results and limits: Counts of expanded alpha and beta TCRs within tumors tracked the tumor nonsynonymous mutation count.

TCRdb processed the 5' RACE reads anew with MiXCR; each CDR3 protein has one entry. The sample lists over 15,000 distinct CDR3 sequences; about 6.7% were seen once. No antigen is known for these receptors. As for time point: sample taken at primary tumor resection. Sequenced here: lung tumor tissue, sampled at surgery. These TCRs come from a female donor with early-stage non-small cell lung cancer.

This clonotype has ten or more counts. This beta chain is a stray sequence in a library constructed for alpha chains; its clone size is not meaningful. DNA of the CDR3: TGTGCCAGCTCAGTTCAGGGTTACGAGCAGTACTTC. This sequence encodes CASSVQGYEQYF. This sequence joins TRBV18 and TRBJ2-7; D may be TRBD1 (5 bases). Looked up from germline, CDR1 is KGHSH and CDR2 is LQKENI. CDR3 length: 12 amino acids. The ends were cut back, 5 bases at V and 4 bases at J, with 9 bases in the middle.

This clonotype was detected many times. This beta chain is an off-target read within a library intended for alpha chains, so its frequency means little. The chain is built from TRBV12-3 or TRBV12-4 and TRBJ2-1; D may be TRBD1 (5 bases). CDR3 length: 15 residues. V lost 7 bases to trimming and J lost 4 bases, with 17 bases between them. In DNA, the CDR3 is TGTGCCAGCACCCCGATACAGGCCCATTACAATGAGCAGTTCTTC. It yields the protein CASTPIQAHYNEQFF.

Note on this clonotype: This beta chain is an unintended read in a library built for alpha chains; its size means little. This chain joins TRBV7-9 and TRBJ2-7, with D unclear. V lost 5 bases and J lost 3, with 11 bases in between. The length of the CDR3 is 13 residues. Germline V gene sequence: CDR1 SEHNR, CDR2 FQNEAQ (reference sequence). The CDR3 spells CASSPIPHYEQYF. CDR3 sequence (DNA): TGTGCCAGCAGCCCCATCCCACACTACGAGCAGTACTTC.

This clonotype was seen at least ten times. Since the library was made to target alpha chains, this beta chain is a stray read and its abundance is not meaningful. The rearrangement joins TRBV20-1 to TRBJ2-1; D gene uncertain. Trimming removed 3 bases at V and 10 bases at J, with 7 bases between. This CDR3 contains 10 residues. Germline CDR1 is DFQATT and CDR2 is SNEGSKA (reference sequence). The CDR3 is CSARPPEQFF. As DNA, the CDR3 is TGCAGTGCTAGGCCCCCCGAGCAGTTCTTC.

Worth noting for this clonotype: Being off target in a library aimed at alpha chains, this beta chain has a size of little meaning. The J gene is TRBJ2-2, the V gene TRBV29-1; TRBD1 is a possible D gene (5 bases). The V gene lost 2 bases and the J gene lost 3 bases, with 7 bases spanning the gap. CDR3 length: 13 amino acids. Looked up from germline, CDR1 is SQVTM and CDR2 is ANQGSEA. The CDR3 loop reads CSVEQGYTGELFF. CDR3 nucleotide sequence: TGCAGCGTTGAACAGGGTTACACCGGGGAGCTGTTTTTT.

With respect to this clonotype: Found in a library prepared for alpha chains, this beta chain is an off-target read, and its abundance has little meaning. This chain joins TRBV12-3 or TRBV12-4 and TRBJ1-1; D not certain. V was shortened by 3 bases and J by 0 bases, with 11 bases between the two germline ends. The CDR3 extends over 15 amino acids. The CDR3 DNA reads TGTGCCAGCAGTTTTACCGCCAGGATGAACACTGAAGCTTTCTTT. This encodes CASSFTARMNTEAFF.

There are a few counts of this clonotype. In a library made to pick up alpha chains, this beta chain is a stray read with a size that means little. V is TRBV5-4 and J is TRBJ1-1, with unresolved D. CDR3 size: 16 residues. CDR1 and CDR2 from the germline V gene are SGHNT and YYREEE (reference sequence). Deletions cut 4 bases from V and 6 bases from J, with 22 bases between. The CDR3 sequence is CASSRSTVTEWSEAFF. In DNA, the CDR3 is TGTGCCAGCAGCAGATCCACTGTAACTGAATGGTCTGAAGCTTTCTTT.

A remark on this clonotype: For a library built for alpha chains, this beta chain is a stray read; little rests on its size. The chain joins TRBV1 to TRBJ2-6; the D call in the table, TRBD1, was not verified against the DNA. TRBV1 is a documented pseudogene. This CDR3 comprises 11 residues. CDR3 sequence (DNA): TGCACCCGGACAGTACGGCACGTCCTGACTTTC. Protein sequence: CTRTVRHVLTF.

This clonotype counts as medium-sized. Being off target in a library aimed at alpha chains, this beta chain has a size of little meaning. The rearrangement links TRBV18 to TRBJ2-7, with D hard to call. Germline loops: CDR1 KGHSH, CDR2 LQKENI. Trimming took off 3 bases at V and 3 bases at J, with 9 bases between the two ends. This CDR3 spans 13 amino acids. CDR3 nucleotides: TGTGCCAGCTCACCCGAATTAGACTACGAGCAGTACTTC. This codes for CASSPELDYEQYF.

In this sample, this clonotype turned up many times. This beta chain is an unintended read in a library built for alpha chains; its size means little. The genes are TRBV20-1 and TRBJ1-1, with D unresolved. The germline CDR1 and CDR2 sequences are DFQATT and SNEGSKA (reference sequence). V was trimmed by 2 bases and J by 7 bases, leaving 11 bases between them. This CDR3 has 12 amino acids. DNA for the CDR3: TGCAGTGCTAGACCGGCGGTATTTGAAGCTTTCTTT. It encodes CSARPAVFEAFF.

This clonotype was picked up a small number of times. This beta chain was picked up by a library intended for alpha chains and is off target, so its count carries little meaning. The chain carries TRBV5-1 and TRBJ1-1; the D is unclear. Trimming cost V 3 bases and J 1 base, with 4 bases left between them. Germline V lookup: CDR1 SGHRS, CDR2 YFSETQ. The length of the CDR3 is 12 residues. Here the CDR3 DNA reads TGCGCCAGCAGCTGGGGGAACACTGAAGCTTTCTTT. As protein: CASSWGNTEAFF.

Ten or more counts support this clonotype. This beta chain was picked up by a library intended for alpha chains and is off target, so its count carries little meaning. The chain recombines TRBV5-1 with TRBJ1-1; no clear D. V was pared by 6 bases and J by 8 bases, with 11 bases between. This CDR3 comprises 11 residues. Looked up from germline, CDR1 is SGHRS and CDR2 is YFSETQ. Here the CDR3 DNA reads TGCGCCAGCAAAGGCCGATTAGAAGCTTTCTTT. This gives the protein CASKGRLEAFF. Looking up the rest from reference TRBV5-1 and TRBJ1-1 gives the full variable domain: KAGVTQTPRYLIKTRGQQVTLSCSPISGHRSVSWYQQTPGQGLQFLFEYFSETQRNKGNFPGRFSGRQFSNSRSEMNVSTLELGDSALYLCASKGRLEAFFGQGTRLTVV.

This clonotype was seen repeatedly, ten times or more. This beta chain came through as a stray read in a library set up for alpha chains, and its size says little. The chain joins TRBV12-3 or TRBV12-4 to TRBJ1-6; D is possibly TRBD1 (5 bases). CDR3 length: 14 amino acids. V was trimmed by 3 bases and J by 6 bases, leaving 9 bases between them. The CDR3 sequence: CASSLGGFNSPLHF. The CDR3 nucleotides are TGTGCCAGCAGTTTGGGGGGTTTTAATTCACCCCTCCACTTT.

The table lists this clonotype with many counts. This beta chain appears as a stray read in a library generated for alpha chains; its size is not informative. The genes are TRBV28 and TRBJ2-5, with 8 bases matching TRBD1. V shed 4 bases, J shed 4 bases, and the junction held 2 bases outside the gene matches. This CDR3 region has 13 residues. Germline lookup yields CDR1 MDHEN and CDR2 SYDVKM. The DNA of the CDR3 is TGTGCCAGCAGTTCCGGACAGGGAGAGACCCAGTACTTC. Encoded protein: CASSSGQGETQYF.

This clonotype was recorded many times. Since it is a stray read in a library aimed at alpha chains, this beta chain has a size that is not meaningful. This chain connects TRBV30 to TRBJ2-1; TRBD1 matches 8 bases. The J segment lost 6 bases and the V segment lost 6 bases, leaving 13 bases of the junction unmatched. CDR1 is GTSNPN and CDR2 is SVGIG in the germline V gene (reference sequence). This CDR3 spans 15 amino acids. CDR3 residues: CACLTGGSRRNEQFF. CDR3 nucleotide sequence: TGTGCCTGCTTAACAGGGGGTTCCCGGCGCAATGAGCAGTTCTTC.

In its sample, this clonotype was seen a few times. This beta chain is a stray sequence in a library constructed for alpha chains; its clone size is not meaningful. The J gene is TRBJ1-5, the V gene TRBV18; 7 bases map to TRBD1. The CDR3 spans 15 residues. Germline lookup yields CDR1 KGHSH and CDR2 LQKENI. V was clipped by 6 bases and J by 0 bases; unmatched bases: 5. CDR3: CASSGQVISNQPQHF. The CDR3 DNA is TGTGCCAGCTCCGGACAGGTAATTAGCAATCAGCCCCAGCATTTT.

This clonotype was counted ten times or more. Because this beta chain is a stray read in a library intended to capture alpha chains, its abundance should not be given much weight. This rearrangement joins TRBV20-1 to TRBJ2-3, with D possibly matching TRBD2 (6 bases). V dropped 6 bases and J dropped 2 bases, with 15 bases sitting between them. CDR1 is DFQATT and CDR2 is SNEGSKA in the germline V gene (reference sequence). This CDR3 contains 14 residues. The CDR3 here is CSALRRGNTDTQYF. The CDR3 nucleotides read TGCAGTGCCCTACGCCGGGGGAACACAGATACGCAGTATTTT.

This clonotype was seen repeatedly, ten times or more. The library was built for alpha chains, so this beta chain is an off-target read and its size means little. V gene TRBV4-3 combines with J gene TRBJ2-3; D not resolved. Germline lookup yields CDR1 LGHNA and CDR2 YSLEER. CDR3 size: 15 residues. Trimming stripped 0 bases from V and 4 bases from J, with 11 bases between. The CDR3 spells CASSQEMHPPDTQYF. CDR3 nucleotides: TGCGCCAGCAGCCAAGAGATGCACCCTCCAGATACGCAGTATTTT.

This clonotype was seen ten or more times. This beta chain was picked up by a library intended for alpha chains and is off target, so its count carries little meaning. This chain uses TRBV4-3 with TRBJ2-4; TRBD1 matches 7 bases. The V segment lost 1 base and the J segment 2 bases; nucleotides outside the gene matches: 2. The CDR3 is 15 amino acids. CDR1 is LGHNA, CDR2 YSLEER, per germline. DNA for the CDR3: TGCGCCAGCAGCCAAGGGACAGGTCCCAAAAACATTCAGTACTTC. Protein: CASSQGTGPKNIQYF.

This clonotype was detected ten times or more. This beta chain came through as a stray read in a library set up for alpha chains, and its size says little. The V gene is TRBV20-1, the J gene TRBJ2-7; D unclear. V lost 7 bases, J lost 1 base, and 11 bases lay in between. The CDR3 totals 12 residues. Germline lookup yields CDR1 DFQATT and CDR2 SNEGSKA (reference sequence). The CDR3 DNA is TGCAGTGTTCCGACGGATTCCTACGAGCAGTACTTC. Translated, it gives CSVPTDSYEQYF.

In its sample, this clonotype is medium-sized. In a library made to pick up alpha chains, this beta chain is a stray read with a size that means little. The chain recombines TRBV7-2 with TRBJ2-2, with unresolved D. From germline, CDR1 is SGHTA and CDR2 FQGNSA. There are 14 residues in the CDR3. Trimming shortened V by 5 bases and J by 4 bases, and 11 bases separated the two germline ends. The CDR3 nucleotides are TGTGCCAGCAGCCCCCTCAAAACCACCGGGGAGCTGTTTTTT. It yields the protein CASSPLKTTGELFF.

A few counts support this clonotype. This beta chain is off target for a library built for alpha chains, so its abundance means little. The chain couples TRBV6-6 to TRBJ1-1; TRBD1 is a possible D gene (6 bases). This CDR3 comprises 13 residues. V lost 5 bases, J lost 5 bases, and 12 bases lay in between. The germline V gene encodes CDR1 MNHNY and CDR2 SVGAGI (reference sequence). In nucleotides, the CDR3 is TGTGCCAGCAGTCAGTCCGGGACAACTGAAGCTTTCTTT. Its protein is CASSQSGTTEAFF.

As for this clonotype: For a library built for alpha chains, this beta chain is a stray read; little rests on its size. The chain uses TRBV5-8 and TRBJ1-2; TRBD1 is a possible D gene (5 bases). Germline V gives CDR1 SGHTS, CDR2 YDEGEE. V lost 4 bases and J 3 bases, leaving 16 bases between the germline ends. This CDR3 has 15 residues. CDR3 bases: TGTGCCAGCAGCCCCGCAGGGCGGAAACACTATGGCTACACCTTC. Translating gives CASSPAGRKHYGYTF.

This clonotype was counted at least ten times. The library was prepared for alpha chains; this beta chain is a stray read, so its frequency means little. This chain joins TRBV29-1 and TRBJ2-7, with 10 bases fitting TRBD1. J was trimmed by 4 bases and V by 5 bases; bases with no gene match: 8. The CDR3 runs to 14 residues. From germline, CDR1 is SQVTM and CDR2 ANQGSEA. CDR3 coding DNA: TGCAGCGTTAAACCCGGGACAGGGGTTTACGAGCAGTACTTC. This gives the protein CSVKPGTGVYEQYF.